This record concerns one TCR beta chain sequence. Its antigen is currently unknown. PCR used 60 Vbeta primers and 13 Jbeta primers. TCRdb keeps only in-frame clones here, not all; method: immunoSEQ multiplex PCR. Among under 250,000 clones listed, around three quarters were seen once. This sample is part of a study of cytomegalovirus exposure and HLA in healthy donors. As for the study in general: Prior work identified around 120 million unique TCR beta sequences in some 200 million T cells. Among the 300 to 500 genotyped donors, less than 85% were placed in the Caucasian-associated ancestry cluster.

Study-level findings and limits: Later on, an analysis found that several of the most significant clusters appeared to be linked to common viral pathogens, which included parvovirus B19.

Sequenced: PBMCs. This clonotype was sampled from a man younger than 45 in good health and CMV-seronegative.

The CDR3 loop reads CASSPGTDNSPLHF. CDR3 DNA sequence: TGTGCCAGCAGCCCAGGGACAGACAATTCACCCCTCCACTTT. The chain links TRBV9 to TRBJ1-6, with 7 bases matching TRBD1. J gave up 7 bases and V 4 bases, and 5 bases lay outside the gene matches. The CDR3 consists of 14 residues. Germline CDR1 is SGDLS and CDR2 is YYNGEE.